The 14 T cell receptor beta chains below come from one sample, sequenced in a study of blood T cell repertoires in COVID-19. TCRdb keeps only in-frame clones here, not all; method: immunoSEQ multiplex PCR. The sample carries over 200,000 clones, over 75% recorded once. The sample consisted of peripheral blood. The receptors originated from a human donor in a cohort sampled during active COVID-19.

The chain joins TRBV28 to TRBJ1-1; no clear D gene. The CDR3 loop spans 14 amino acids. V was trimmed by 6 bases and J by 1 base, leaving 12 bases between them. Germline V gives CDR1 MDHEN, CDR2 SYDVKM. The CDR3, as DNA: TGTGCCAGCAGCGTCATACGGGGGAACACTGAAGCTTTCTTT. It codes for CASSVIRGNTEAFF.

The J gene is TRBJ1-4, the V gene TRBV15, with unresolved D. The V end lost 1 base, the J end lost 4 bases, and 7 bases lay between the germline ends. The CDR3 runs 14 residues. Germline assignment: CDR1 LNHNV and CDR2 YYDKDF (reference sequence). This CDR3 is CATSRGQDNEKLFF. CDR3 DNA sequence: TGTGCCACCAGCAGAGGGCAGGATAATGAAAAACTGTTTTTT.

V gene TRBV4-3 combines with J gene TRBJ1-4; TRBD1 agrees at 8 bases. The CDR3 is made up of 15 amino acids. Trimming took 4 bases from V and 8 from J; bases not matched to a gene: 9. Looked up from germline, CDR1 is LGHNA and CDR2 is YSLEER. CDR3 DNA: TGCGCCAGCAGCCGCCTAGACAGGGGAGGGGAAAAACTGTTTTTT. Amino acids: CASSRLDRGGEKLFF.

The V gene is TRBV7-9, the J gene TRBJ2-7; D is possibly TRBD1 (6 bases). Per the germline V gene, CDR1 is SEHNR and CDR2 is FQNEAQ (reference sequence). Between the trimmed V and J ends, which lost 5 bases and 0 bases, there was a span of 8 bases. The CDR3 is 13 amino acids. This CDR3 is CASSTGSSYEQYF. DNA for the CDR3: TGTGCCAGCAGCACAGGGTCCTCCTACGAGCAGTACTTC.

The chain uses TRBV5-8 and TRBJ1-2; 9 nucleotides agree with TRBD1. The CDR3 has 13 residues. Per germline, CDR1 SGHTS and CDR2 YDEGEE. V was pared by 4 bases and J by 7 bases, with 5 bases of the junction left unmatched. CDR3 nucleotides: TGTGCCAGCAGCCGGGACAGGGAGTTTGGCTACACCTTC. The encoded protein is CASSRDREFGYTF. The variable domain in full, completed from reference TRBV5-8 and TRBJ1-2, reads EAGVTQSPTHLIKTRGQQATLRCSPISGHTSVYWYQQALGLGLQFLLWYDEGEERNRGNFPPRFSGRQFPNYSSELNVNALELEDSALYLCASSRDREFGYTFGSGTRLTVV.

There are a few counts of this clone. V gene TRBV10-3 combines with J gene TRBJ2-2, with TRBD2 identical over 8 bases. Trimming at V came to 11 bases and at J to 3 bases, leaving 5 bases not matched to a gene. The CDR3 is 13 amino acids. Germline V gene lookup returns CDR1 ENHRY and CDR2 SYGVKD. In DNA form, the CDR3 reads TGTGCCCTCCGGGGGGGGGACACCGGGGAGCTGTTTTTT. It yields the protein CALRGGDTGELFF.

The rearrangement joins TRBV30 to TRBJ2-7; D is possibly TRBD1 (5 bases). CDR1 GTSNPN and CDR2 SVGIG come from the germline V gene (reference sequence). The CDR3 is made up of 16 amino acids. V was trimmed by 0 bases and J by 3 bases, leaving 18 bases between them. The CDR3 reads CAWSVIKGITFYEQYF. The CDR3 coding sequence is TGTGCCTGGAGTGTCATAAAGGGGATTACCTTCTACGAGCAGTACTTC. Looking up the rest from reference TRBV30 and TRBJ2-7 gives the full variable domain: SQTIHQWPATLVQPVGSPLSLECTVEGTSNPNLYWYRQAAGRGLQLLFYSVGIGQISSEVPQNLSASRPQDRQFILSSKKLLLSDSGFYLCAWSVIKGITFYEQYFGPGTRLTVT.

This clone came up many times. The J gene is TRBJ2-7, the V gene TRBV27, with 10 nucleotides matching TRBD2. The J segment lost 5 bases and the V segment lost 10 bases, leaving 11 bases of the junction unmatched. The CDR3 runs to 14 residues. Germline assignment: CDR1 MNHEY and CDR2 SMNVEV (reference sequence). The CDR3, as DNA: TGTGCCACCTCAGAGCGGGAGGGCCGAGACGAGCAGTACTTC. This encodes CATSEREGRDEQYF.

The chain carries TRBV3-1 (or the pseudogene TRBV3-2) and TRBJ1-5; a weak D match, TRBD1 (6 bases). V was clipped by 4 bases and J by 4 bases, with 20 bases between them. Germline V gives CDR1 LGHDT, CDR2 YNNKEL (reference sequence). The CDR3 totals 17 residues. The CDR3: CASSLRKGDLKNQPQHF. CDR3 nucleotide sequence: TGTGCCAGCAGCCTCCGAAAGGGGGATTTGAAGAATCAGCCCCAGCATTTT.

The chain links TRBV18 to TRBJ1-2; D is perhaps TRBD1 (6 bases). This CDR3 has 15 amino acids. Germline assignment: CDR1 KGHSH and CDR2 LQKENI. Trimming pared 5 bases from V and 0 bases from J, leaving 13 bases between. The CDR3 DNA reads as TGTGCCAGCTCAACCGACAGGACTGCTAACTATGGCTACACCTTC. Encoded protein: CASSTDRTANYGYTF.

J is TRBJ1-4 and V is TRBV6-5, with a weak D call TRBD1 (5 bases). CDR1 is MNHEY and CDR2 is SVGAGI in the germline V gene. The V and J ends lost 1 base and 8 bases respectively, with 11 bases between them. There are 14 residues in the CDR3. The CDR3 coding sequence is TGTGCCAGCAGTTACTTGTCAGGGAGGGAAAAACTGTTTTTT. It encodes CASSYLSGREKLFF.

The chain joins TRBV5-1 to TRBJ2-7, with a possible D match to TRBD1 (6 bases). Trimming cost V 5 bases and J 4 bases, with 13 bases left between them. CDR1 and CDR2 (germline): SGHRS, YFSETQ. The CDR3 sequence is 13 residues long. CDR3 residues: CASSSGTTYEQYF. The DNA of the CDR3 is TGCGCCAGCAGTTCCGGGACAACGTACGAGCAGTACTTC.

The rearrangement links TRBV29-1 to TRBJ1-2, with D unclear. CDR1 and CDR2 from the germline V gene are SQVTM and ANQGSEA. Trimming pared 5 bases from V and 5 bases from J, leaving 18 bases between. CDR3 size: 14 residues. CDR3 in DNA: TGCAGCGTTCCTTACCTTGGGCCGGAATATGGCTACACCTTC. Protein: CSVPYLGPEYGYTF.

This clone was detected ten times or more. V usage is TRBV12-3 or TRBV12-4 and J usage is TRBJ1-2; 7 positions match TRBD1. The CDR3 is 13 amino acids. The trim removed 7 bases at V and 6 bases at J, leaving 8 bases unmatched. CDR3: CASNPGTEDGYTF. CDR3 DNA sequence: TGTGCCAGCAACCCCGGGACAGAGGATGGCTACACCTTC.